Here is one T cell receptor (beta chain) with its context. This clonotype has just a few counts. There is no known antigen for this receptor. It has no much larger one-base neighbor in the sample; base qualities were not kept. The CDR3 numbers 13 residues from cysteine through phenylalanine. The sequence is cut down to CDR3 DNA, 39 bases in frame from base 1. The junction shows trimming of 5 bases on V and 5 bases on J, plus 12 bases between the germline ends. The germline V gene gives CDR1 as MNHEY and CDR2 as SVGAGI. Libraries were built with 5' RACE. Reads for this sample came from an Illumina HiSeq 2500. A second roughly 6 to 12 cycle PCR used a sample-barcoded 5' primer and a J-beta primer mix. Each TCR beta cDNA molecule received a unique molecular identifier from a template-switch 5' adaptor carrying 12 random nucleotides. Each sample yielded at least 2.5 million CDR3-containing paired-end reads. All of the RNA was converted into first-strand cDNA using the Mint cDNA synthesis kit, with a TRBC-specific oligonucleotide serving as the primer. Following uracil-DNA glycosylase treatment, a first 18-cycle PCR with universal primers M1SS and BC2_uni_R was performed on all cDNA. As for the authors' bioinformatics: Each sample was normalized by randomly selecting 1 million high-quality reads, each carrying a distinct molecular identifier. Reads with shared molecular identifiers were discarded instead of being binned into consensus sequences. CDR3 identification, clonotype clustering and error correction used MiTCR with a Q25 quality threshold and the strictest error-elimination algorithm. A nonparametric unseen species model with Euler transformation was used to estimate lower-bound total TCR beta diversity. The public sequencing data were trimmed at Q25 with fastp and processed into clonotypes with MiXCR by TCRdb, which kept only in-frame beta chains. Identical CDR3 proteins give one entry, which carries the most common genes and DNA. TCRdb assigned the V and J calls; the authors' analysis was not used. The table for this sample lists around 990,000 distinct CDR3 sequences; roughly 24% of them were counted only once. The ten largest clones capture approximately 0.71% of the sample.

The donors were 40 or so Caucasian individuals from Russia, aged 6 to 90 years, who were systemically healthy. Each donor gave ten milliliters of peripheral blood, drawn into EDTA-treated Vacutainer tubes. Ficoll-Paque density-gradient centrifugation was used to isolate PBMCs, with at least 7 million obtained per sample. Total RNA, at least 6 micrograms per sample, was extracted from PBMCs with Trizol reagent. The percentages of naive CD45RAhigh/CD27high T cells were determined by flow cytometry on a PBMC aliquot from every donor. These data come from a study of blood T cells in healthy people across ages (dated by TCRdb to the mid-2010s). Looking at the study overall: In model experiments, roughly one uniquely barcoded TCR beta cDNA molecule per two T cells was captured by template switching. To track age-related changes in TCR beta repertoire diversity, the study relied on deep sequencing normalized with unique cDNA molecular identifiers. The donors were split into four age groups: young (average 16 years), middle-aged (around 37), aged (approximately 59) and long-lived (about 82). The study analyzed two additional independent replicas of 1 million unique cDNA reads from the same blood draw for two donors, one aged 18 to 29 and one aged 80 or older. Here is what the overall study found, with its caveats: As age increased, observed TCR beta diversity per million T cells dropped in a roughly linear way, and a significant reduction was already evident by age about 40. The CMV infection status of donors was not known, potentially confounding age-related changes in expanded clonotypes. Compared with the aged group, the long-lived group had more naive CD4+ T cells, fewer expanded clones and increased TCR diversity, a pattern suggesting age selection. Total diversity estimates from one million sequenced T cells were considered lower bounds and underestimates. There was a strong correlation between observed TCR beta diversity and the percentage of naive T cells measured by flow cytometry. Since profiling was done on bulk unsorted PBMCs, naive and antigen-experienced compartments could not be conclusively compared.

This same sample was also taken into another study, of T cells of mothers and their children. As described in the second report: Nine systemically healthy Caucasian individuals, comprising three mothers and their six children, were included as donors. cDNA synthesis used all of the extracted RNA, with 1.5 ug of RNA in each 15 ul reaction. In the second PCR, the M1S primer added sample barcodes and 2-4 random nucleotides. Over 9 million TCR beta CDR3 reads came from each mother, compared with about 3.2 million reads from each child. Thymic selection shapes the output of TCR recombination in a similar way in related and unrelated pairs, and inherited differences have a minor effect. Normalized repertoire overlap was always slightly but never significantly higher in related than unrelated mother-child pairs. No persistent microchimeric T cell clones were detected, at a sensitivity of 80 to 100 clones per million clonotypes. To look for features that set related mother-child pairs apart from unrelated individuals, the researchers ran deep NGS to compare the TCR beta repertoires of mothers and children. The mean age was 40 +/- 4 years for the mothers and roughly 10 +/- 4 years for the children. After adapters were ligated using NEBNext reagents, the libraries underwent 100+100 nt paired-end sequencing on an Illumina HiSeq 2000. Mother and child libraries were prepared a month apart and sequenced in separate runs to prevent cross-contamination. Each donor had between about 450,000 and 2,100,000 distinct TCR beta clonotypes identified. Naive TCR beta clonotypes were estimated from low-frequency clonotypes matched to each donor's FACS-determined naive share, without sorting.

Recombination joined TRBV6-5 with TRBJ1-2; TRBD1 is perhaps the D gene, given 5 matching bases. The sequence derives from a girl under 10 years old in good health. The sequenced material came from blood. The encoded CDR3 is CASSPDSLYGYTF. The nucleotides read TGTGCCAGCAGTCCCGACAGCCTATATGGCTACACCTTC.